This T cell receptor (beta chain) stems from a study of siplizumab effects on memory and regulatory T cells. V was pared by 8 bases and J by 4 bases, with 5 bases of the junction left unmatched. Germline V gives CDR1 ENHRY, CDR2 SYGVKD. This CDR3 spans 14 amino acids. Study-wide results and limits: Left unconfirmed was the suppressive function of proliferating Tregs from siplizumab cultures. Naive T cells, seemingly more diverse than memory cells, seemed major alloresponse contributors. Mean Treg-derived proportions of mappable alloreactive CD4+ clones were around 72% for siplizumab and roughly 30% for controls. Roughly 80-96% of proliferating CD4+ or CD8+ clones lacked an assignable naive or memory phenotype.

Of note for this clone: What it binds is unknown.

Here immunoSEQ multiplex PCR was the method, and the copy in TCRdb shows in-frame clones only, minus some. Here the sample spans 80,000 to 130,000 clones, about nine tenths being singletons. Sequencing was done on a sample of CD4+ T cells sorted from blood. V usage is TRBV10-3 and J usage is TRBJ2-3; 11 bases line up with TRBD2. The TCR sequence derives from a human donor in good health. Some clones in this sample may be carry-over from other donors' samples. Here the CDR3 reads CAIATSGNADTQYF. The CDR3 region has the DNA TGTGCCATCGCGACTAGCGGGAACGCAGATACGCAGTATTTT.